Sequencing of this T cell receptor (beta chain) was carried out in a study of blood T cell repertoires in COVID-19. As for the study in general: Material from acute and convalescent COVID-19 was sourced from the United States, Italy and Spain. Sources were T cells, B-cell-depleted T cells, or PBMCs; the material itself was cDNA or gDNA.

This CDR3 spans 15 amino acids. V lost 0 bases and J 3 bases, leaving 12 bases between the germline ends. Per the germline V gene, CDR1 is SGDLS and CDR2 is YYNGEE. As originally analysed: The authors estimated nucleated cell counts from reference gene primer amplification. Sequencing was performed with immunoSEQ multiplex PCR; in TCRdb, only in-frame clones are kept and a portion is missing. The DNA gave D and trimming, while V, J and clone size come from that table. The table shows approximately 160,000 clones, with around 83% occurring only once. To note about this clone: The same CDR3 is also encoded by other DNA sequences in this sample.

This chain uses TRBV9 with TRBJ1-1, with D possibly being TRBD1 (6 bases). The sequence was collected from a man aged 45-65 years with active or convalescent COVID-19. Sequencing was done on a sample of peripheral blood. As DNA, the CDR3 is TGTGCCAGCAGCGTAGGGGGGCAGGGTCACACTGAAGCTTTCTTT. Translated: CASSVGGQGHTEAFF.